These 8 T cell receptor beta chains share one sample of origin, sequenced in a study of T-cell memory formation after mild COVID-19. Each CDR3 protein is one row after TCRdb ran MiXCR on the 5' RACE reads. The data show approximately 290,000 distinct CDR3 sequences, just under 20% seen once. The specimen sequenced was PBMCs or a T cell subset sorted from them (not recorded which). Source of these receptors: a man aged 18 to 30 who had mild COVID-19 (a few samples of this study predate the infection). Cell type and time point are not known.

A few counts support this clonotype. The chain uses TRBV7-2 and TRBJ1-2; D is uncertain. The V end was cut by 2 bases, the J end by 2 bases, with 9 bases between. This CDR3 is built from 14 residues. From germline, CDR1 is SGHTA and CDR2 FQGNSA. DNA for the CDR3: TGTGCCAGCAGCTTATGGAGGGTCAACTATGGCTACACCTTC. This sequence encodes CASSLWRVNYGYTF.

This clonotype came up a few times. The CDR3 spells CASTETGGMKPQHF. CDR3 nucleotide sequence: TGTGCCAGCACAGAGACAGGGGGCATGAAGCCCCAGCATTTT. The chain recombines TRBV27 with TRBJ1-5; 10 bases line up with TRBD1. Germline loops: CDR1 MNHEY, CDR2 SMNVEV (reference sequence). V trimming: 7 bases; J trimming: 8 bases; junction bases outside the gene matches: 8. CDR3 length: 14 residues.

The chain is built from TRBV6-5 and TRBJ1-2; perhaps TRBD1 as D (5 bases). The CDR3 sequence is 14 residues long. CDR1 is MNHEY, CDR2 SVGAGI, per germline. Trimming cost V 7 bases and J 4 bases, with 16 bases left between them. The CDR3, as DNA: TGTGCCAGCACCAAGGCCCCCAGGGCCTATGGCTACACCTTC. Translating gives CASTKAPRAYGYTF.

This clonotype was seen more than once but under ten times. V usage is TRBV7-3 and J usage is TRBJ2-2; 9 positions agree with TRBD1. The CDR3 is 14 amino acids. Per germline, CDR1 SGHTA and CDR2 FQGTGA. The V gene end was trimmed by 6 bases and the J gene end by 3 bases; junction bases not matched to a gene: 2. The CDR3 DNA sequence: TGTGCCAGCAGAGGGACAGGGTACACCGGGGAGCTGTTTTTT. Its translation: CASRGTGYTGELFF.

This clonotype occurred a few times. The J gene is TRBJ1-3, the V gene TRBV12-3 or TRBV12-4; D unclear. The V and J ends lost 3 bases and 1 base respectively, with 13 bases between them. The CDR3 contains 16 residues. The CDR3 bases are TGTGCCAGCAGTTTGTGGAGGGAGGCATCTGGAAACACCATATATTTT. Translation: CASSLWREASGNTIYF.

A word on this clonotype: As the CDR3 is not closed by the conserved phenylalanine or tryptophan, this likely results from a read error. CDR3 sequence reads: CSARTRTGEGYTL. The CDR3 region has the DNA TGCAGTGCTAGAACCCGGACTGGAGAGGGCTACACCCTC. V usage is TRBV20-1 and J usage is TRBJ1-2; D remains ambiguous. The germline gives CDR1 DFQATT, CDR2 SNEGSKA (reference sequence). The CDR3 runs 13 residues. Trimming removed 2 bases from V and 8 bases from J, with 15 bases in between.

As DNA, the CDR3 is TGTGCCAGCAGCGTTGGGGGCAATGAAGCTTTCTTT. Protein sequence: CASSVGGNEAFF. The V call is TRBV9, the J call TRBJ1-1, with D perhaps matching TRBD1 (6 bases). Per germline, CDR1 SGDLS and CDR2 YYNGEE. This CDR3 spans 12 amino acids. Trimming shortened V by 2 bases and J by 7 bases, and 9 bases separated the two germline ends.

This clonotype was picked up a small number of times. V and J are TRBV2 and TRBJ1-5; no definite D call. Germline loops: CDR1 SNHLY, CDR2 FYNNEI. The V and J ends lost 1 base and 7 bases respectively, with 8 bases between them. CDR3 size: 13 residues. CDR3 protein: CASSEGFRQPQHF. CDR3 DNA sequence: TGTGCCAGCAGTGAAGGGTTCCGGCAGCCCCAGCATTTT. The whole variable domain, remainder taken from reference TRBV2 and TRBJ1-5, is EPEVTQTPSHQVTQMGQEVILRCVPISNHLYFYWYRQILGQKVEFLVSFYNNEISEKSEIFDDQFSVERPDGSNFTLKIRSTKLEDSAMYFCASSEGFRQPQHFGDGTRLSIL.